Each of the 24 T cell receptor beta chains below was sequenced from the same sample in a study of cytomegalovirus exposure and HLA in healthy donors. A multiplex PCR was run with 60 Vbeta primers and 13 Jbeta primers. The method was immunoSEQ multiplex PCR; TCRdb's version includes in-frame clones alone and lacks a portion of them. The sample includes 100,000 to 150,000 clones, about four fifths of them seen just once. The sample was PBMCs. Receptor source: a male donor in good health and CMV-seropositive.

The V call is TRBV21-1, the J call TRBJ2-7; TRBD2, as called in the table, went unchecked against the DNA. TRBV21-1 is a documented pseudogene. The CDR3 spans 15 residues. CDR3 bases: TGTGCCAGCAGCAAATCGAAAGCCCAGAGGCGGGGGCAGTACTTC. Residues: CASSKSKAQRRGQYF.

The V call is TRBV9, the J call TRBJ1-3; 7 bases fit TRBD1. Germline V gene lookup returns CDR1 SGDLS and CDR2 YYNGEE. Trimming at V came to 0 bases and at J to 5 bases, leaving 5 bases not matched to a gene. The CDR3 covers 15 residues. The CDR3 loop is CASSVGQGGRNTIYF. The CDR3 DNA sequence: TGTGCCAGCAGCGTAGGACAGGGAGGTAGAAACACCATATATTTT.

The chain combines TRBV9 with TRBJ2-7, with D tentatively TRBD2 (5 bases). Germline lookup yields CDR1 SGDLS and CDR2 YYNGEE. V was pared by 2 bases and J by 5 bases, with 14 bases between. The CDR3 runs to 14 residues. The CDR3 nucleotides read TGTGCCAGCAGCGTCAGAGGGATTGGCCACGAGCAGTACTTC. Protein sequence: CASSVRGIGHEQYF. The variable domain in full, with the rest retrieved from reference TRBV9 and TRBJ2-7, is DSGVTQTPKHLITATGQRVTLRCSPRSGDLSVYWYQQSLDQGLQFLIQYYNGEERAKGNILERFSAQQFPDLHSELNLSSLELGDSALYFCASSVRGIGHEQYFGPGTRLTVT.

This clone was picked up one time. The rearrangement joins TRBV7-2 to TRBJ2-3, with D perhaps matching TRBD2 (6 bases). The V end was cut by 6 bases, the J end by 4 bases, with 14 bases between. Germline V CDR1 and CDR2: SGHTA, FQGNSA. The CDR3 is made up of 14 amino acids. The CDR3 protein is CASSLNGSPDTQYF. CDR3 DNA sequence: TGTGCCAGCAGTCTTAACGGGAGCCCAGATACGCAGTATTTT.

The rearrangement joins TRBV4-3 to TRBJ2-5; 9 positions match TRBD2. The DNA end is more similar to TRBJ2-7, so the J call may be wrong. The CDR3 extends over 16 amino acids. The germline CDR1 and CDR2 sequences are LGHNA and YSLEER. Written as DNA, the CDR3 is TGCGCCAGCAGCCGGACTTTAGCGGGAGAAAACTACGAGCAGTACTTC. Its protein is CASSRTLAGENYEQYF.

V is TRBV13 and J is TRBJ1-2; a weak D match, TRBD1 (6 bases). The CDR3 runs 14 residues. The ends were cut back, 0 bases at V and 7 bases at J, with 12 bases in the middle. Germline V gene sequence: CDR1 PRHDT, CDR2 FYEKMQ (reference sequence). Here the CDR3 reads CASSLGLNRVGYTF. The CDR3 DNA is TGTGCCAGCAGCTTAGGCCTAAACAGGGTTGGCTACACCTTC.

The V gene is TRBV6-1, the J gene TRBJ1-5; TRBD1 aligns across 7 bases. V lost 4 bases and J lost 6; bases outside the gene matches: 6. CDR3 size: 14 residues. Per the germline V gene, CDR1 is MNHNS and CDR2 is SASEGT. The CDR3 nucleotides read TGTGCCAGCAGTGGGACAGGAAACCGTCAGCCCCAGCATTTT. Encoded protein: CASSGTGNRQPQHF.

The chain's CDR3 is CASSLVWQGDGYTF. The CDR3 DNA follows: TGCGCCAGCAGCTTGGTTTGGCAGGGGGACGGCTACACCTTC. This chain connects TRBV5-1 to TRBJ1-2; 7 bases align to TRBD1. J was trimmed by 8 bases and V by 0 bases; bases with no gene match: 7. The CDR3 has 14 amino acids. Germline values: CDR1 SGHRS, CDR2 YFSETQ.

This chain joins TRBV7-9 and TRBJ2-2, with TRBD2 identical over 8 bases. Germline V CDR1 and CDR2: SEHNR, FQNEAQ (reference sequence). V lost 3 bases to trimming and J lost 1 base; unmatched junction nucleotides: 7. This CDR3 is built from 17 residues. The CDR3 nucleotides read TGTGCCAGCAGCTTGGGTCCGGGACTAGGGAACACCGGGGAGCTGTTTTTT. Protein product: CASSLGPGLGNTGELFF.

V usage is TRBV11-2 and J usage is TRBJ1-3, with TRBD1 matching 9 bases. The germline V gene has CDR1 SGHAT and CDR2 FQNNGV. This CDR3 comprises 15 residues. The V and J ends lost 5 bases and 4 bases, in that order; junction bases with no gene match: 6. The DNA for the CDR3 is TGTGCCAGCAGCCGAGGACAGGGGAGAGGAAACACCATATATTTT. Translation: CASSRGQGRGNTIYF.

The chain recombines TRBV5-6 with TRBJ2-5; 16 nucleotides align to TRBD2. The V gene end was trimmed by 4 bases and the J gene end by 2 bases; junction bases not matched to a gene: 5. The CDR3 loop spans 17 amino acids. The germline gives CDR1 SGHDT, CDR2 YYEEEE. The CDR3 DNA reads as TGTGCCAGCAGCCCGGGACTAGCGGGAGGGGCGCAAGAGACCCAGTACTTC. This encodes CASSPGLAGGAQETQYF.

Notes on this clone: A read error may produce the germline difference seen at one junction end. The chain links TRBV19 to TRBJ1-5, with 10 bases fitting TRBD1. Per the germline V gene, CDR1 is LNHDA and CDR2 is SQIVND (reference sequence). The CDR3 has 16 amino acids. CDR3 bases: TGTGCCAATAGTATTCGGGGACAGGGGCCCGCAAGGAACCAGCATTTT. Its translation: CANSIRGQGPARNQHF. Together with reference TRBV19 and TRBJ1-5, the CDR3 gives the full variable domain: DGGITQSPKYLFRKEGQNVTLSCEQNLNHDAMYWYRQDPGQGLRLIYYSQIVNDFQKGDIAEGYSVSREKKESFPLTVTSAQKNPTAFYLCANSIRGQGPARNQHFGDGTRLSIL.

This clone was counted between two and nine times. The CDR3 DNA follows: TGTGCCAGCAGTTACTCCGGGACTAGCGCTCACAATGAGCAGTTCTTC. This translates into CASSYSGTSAHNEQFF. V gene TRBV6-5 combines with J gene TRBJ2-1; 10 bases fit TRBD2. Germline loops: CDR1 MNHEY, CDR2 SVGAGI. The V gene end was trimmed by 0 bases and the J gene end by 5 bases; junction bases not matched to a gene: 4. The CDR3 has 16 amino acids.

For the CDR3, the DNA is TGTGCCAGCAGTTTCGCGGCCGGGGGGTGGACTGAAGCTTTCTTT. This sequence encodes CASSFAAGGWTEAFF. This rearrangement joins TRBV28 to TRBJ1-1; maybe TRBD1 (5 bases). The CDR3 sequence is 15 residues long. V lost 3 bases and J lost 5, with 16 bases in between. Germline-derived CDR1 and CDR2 are MDHEN and SYDVKM.

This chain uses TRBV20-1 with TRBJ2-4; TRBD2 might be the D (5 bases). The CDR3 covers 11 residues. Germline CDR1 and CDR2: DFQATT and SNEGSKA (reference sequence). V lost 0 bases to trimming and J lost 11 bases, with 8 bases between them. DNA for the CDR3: TGCAGTGCTAGAGATAAGGGAGTTCAGTACTTC. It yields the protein CSARDKGVQYF.

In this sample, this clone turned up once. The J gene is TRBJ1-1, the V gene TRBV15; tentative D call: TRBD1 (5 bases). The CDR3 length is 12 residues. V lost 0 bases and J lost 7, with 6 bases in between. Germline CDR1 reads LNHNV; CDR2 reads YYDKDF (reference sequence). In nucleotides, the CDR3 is TGTGCCACCAGCAGAGAGGGGGGTGAAGCTTTCTTT. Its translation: CATSREGGEAFF.

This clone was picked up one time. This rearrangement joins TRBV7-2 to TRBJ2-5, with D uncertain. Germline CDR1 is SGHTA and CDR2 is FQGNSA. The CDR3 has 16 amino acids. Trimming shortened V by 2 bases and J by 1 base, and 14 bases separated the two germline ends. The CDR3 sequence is CASSLMARQSQETQYF. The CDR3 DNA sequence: TGTGCCAGCAGCTTAATGGCGAGGCAGAGCCAAGAGACCCAGTACTTC.

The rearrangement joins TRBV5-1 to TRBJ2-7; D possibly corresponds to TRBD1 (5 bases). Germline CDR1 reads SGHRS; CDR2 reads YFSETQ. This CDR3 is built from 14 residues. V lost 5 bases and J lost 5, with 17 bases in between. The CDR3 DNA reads TGCGCCAGCAGTGGTCTCAGGGTTGAGGACGAGCAGTACTTC. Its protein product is CASSGLRVEDEQYF.

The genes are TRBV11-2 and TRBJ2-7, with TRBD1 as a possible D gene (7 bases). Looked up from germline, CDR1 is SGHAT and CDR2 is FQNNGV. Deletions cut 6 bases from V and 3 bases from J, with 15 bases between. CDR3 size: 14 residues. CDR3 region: CASRPGGSGYEQYF. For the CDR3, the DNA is TGTGCCAGCAGGCCAGGGGGTAGCGGCTACGAGCAGTACTTC.

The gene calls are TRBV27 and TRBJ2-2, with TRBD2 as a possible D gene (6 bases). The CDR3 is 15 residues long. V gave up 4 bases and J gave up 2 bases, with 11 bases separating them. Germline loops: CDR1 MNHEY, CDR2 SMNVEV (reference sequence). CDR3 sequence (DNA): TGTGCCAGCAGTTGGGGGACTGCTAACACCGGGGAGCTGTTTTTT. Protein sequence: CASSWGTANTGELFF.

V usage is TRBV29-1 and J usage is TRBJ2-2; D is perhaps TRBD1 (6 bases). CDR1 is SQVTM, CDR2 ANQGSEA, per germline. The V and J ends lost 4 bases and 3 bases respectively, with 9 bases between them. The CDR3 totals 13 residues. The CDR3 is CSVVGGYTGELFF. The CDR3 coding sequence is TGCAGCGTTGTAGGGGGTTACACCGGGGAGCTGTTTTTT.

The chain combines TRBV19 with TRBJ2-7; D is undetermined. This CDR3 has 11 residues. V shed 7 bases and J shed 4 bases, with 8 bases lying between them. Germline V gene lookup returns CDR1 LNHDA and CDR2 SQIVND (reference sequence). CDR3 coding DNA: TGTGCCAGTACGAACAGTTACGAGCAGTACTTC. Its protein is CASTNSYEQYF.

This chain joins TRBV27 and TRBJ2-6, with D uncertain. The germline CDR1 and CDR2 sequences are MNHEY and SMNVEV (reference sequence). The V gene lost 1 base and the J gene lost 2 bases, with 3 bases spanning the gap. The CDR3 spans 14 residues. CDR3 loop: CASSLYTGANVLTF. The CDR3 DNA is TGTGCCAGCAGTTTATATACTGGGGCCAACGTCCTGACTTTC.

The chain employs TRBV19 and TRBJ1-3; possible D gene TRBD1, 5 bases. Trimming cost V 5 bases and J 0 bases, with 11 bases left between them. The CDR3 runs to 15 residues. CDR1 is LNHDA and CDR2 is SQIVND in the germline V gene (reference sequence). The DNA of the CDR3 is TGTGCCAGTAGTTCAGGGTTGTCCTCTGGAAACACCATATATTTT. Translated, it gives CASSSGLSSGNTIYF.